These 8 T cell receptor beta chains originate from one sample sequenced in a study of blood T cell repertoires in COVID-19 (dated by TCRdb to 2018 to 2021). Libraries came from the immunoSEQ multiplex PCR assay. TCRdb took this table from immuneACCESS and kept in-frame rearrangements with V and J called. Such tables lack part of the clones; where checked against another copy, unresolved V genes explain under half of the gap, and the rest is unexplained. The sample data list around 95,000 clones, and approximately 87% of these were observed just once. Of the sample, 13% falls within the top ten clones. Sequencing used peripheral blood. The receptors originated from a human donor in a cohort sampled during active COVID-19.

The gene calls are TRBV9 and TRBJ1-1, with TRBD1 matching over 11 bases. The CDR3 totals 15 residues. The germline CDR1 and CDR2 sequences are SGDLS and YYNGEE. The V gene end was trimmed by 3 bases and the J gene end by 1 base; junction bases not matched to a gene: 2. CDR3 region: CASSAGQGANTEAFF. DNA of the CDR3: TGTGCCAGCAGCGCTGGACAGGGGGCGAACACTGAAGCTTTCTTT.

This rearrangement joins TRBV4-1 to TRBJ2-7; 13 bases map to TRBD2. Germline assignment: CDR1 MGHRA and CDR2 YSYEKL. CDR3 size: 17 residues. V lost 4 bases, J lost 3 bases, and 9 bases stayed unmatched. CDR3 sequence: CASSRGLAGAGVYEQYF. The CDR3 DNA reads as TGCGCCAGCAGCCGAGGACTAGCGGGGGCTGGAGTCTACGAGCAGTACTTC.

This chain joins TRBV29-1 and TRBJ2-1, with D possibly matching TRBD1 (5 bases). CDR1 and CDR2 from the germline V gene are SQVTM and ANQGSEA. CDR3 size: 14 residues. V gave up 8 bases and J gave up 1 base, with 15 bases separating them. CDR3 region: CSFQGPGSYNEQFF. CDR3 nucleotides: TGCAGCTTTCAAGGGCCAGGGTCCTACAATGAGCAGTTCTTC.

V gene TRBV9 combines with J gene TRBJ2-2; D call uncertain. CDR1 and CDR2 from the germline V gene are SGDLS and YYNGEE. The CDR3 contains 15 residues. The V end was cut by 4 bases, the J end by 2 bases, with 12 bases between. CDR3: CASSSRQPNTGELFF. Written as DNA, the CDR3 is TGTGCCAGCAGCTCCCGACAACCTAACACCGGGGAGCTGTTTTTT.

In its sample, this clone is medium-sized (0.01 to 0.1%). V usage is TRBV11-2 and J usage is TRBJ2-2, with D perhaps matching TRBD2 (6 bases). CDR3 size: 14 residues. V was clipped by 5 bases and J by 5 bases, with 12 bases between them. Germline V gives CDR1 SGHAT, CDR2 FQNNGV. In DNA form, the CDR3 reads TGTGCCAGCAGCCCCCCGACTAGGACCGGGGAGCTGTTTTTT. Translating gives CASSPPTRTGELFF.

The chain couples TRBV10-2 to TRBJ1-6; tentative D call: TRBD1 (5 bases). Germline V gene data show CDR1 as WSHSY and CDR2 as SAAADI. Trimming shortened V by 5 bases and J by 4 bases, and 12 bases separated the two germline ends. The CDR3 sequence is 15 residues long. The CDR3 bases are TGCGCCAGCAGTTACGGGACTTTTTATAATTCACCCCTCCACTTT. Translated, it gives CASSYGTFYNSPLHF.

V and J are TRBV6-5 and TRBJ2-3, with 7 positions matching TRBD2. CDR3 length: 15 residues. Germline CDR1 MNHEY, CDR2 SVGAGI. The V and J ends lost 4 bases and 1 base, in that order; junction bases with no gene match: 5. CDR3 amino acids: CASSSQAGGTDTQYF. CDR3 DNA sequence: TGTGCCAGCAGTTCCCAGGCGGGGGGCACAGATACGCAGTATTTT.

This chain connects TRBV19 to TRBJ1-4; 10 nucleotides agree with TRBD1. The CDR3 runs 15 residues. The junction had 5 bases not matched to a gene; V was cut back by 10 bases and J by 0 bases. The germline gives CDR1 LNHDA, CDR2 SQIVND (reference sequence). The DNA of the CDR3 is TGTGCCACTACGGACAGGGGGGCAACTAATGAAAAACTGTTTTTT. Translated: CATTDRGATNEKLFF.